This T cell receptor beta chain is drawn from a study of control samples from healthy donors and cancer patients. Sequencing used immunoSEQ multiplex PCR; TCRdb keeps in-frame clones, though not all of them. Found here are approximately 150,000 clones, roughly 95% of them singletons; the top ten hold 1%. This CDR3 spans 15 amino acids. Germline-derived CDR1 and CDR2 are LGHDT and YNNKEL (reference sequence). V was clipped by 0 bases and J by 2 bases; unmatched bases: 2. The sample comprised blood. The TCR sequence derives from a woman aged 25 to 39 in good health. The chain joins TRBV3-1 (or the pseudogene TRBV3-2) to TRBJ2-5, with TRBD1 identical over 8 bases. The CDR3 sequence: CASSQEQGEQETQYF. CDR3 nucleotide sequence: TGTGCCAGCAGCCAAGAACAGGGGGAACAAGAGACCCAGTACTTC.